The 3 T cell receptor beta chains below come from one sample, sequenced in a study of T-cell memory formation after mild COVID-19. TCRdb fed the 5' RACE reads into MiXCR, producing one record per CDR3 protein. The sample holds 200,000 to 300,000 distinct CDR3 sequences, 15% seen once. The sample taken for sequencing was PBMCs or a T cell subset sorted from them (not recorded which). The source of these receptors is an adult woman who had mild COVID-19 (a few samples of this study predate the infection). Cell type and time point are not known.

The gene calls are TRBV14 and TRBJ2-1; the D gene is possibly TRBD1 (5 bases). The CDR3 runs 14 residues. In germline, CDR1 is SGHDN, CDR2 FVKESK. V lost 7 bases and J 0 bases, leaving 10 bases between the germline ends. The CDR3 loop is CASNTGSSYNEQFF. CDR3 DNA sequence: TGTGCCAGCAATACAGGAAGCTCCTACAATGAGCAGTTCTTC.

This clonotype was detected many times. The rearrangement links TRBV24-1 to TRBJ1-2; perhaps TRBD1 as D (6 bases). Per the germline V gene, CDR1 is KGHDR and CDR2 is SFDVKD. Trimming took 1 base from V and 4 from J, leaving 9 bases between them. The CDR3 spans 14 residues. This chain's CDR3 is CATSDFEDSYGYTF. The DNA of the CDR3 is TGTGCCACCAGTGATTTCGAGGACAGCTATGGCTACACCTTC.

V gene TRBV7-9 combines with J gene TRBJ2-6; D uncertain. Per germline, CDR1 SEHNR and CDR2 FQNEAQ (reference sequence). Trimming left V 4 bases short and J 0 bases short, with 13 bases between. The CDR3 loop spans 17 amino acids. Here the CDR3 DNA reads TGTGCCAGCAGCTCCGCAGTATACTCCTCTGGGGCCAACGTCCTGACTTTC. Translation: CASSSAVYSSGANVLTF.